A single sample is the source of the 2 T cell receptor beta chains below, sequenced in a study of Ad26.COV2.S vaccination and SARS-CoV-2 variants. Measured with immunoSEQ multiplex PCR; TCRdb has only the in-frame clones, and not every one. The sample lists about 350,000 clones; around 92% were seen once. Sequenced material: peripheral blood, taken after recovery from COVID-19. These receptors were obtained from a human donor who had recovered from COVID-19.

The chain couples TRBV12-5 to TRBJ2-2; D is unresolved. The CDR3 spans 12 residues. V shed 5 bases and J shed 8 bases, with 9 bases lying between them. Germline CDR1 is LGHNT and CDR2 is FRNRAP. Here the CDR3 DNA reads TGTGCTAGTGGTCCCGGTGGGGGGGAGCTGTTTTTT. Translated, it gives CASGPGGGELFF.

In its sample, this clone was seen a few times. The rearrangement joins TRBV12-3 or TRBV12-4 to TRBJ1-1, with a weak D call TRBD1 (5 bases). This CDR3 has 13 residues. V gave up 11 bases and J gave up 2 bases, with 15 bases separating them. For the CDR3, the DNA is TGTGCCGGAAAGGACAAGGACAACACTGAAGCTTTCTTT. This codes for CAGKDKDNTEAFF.